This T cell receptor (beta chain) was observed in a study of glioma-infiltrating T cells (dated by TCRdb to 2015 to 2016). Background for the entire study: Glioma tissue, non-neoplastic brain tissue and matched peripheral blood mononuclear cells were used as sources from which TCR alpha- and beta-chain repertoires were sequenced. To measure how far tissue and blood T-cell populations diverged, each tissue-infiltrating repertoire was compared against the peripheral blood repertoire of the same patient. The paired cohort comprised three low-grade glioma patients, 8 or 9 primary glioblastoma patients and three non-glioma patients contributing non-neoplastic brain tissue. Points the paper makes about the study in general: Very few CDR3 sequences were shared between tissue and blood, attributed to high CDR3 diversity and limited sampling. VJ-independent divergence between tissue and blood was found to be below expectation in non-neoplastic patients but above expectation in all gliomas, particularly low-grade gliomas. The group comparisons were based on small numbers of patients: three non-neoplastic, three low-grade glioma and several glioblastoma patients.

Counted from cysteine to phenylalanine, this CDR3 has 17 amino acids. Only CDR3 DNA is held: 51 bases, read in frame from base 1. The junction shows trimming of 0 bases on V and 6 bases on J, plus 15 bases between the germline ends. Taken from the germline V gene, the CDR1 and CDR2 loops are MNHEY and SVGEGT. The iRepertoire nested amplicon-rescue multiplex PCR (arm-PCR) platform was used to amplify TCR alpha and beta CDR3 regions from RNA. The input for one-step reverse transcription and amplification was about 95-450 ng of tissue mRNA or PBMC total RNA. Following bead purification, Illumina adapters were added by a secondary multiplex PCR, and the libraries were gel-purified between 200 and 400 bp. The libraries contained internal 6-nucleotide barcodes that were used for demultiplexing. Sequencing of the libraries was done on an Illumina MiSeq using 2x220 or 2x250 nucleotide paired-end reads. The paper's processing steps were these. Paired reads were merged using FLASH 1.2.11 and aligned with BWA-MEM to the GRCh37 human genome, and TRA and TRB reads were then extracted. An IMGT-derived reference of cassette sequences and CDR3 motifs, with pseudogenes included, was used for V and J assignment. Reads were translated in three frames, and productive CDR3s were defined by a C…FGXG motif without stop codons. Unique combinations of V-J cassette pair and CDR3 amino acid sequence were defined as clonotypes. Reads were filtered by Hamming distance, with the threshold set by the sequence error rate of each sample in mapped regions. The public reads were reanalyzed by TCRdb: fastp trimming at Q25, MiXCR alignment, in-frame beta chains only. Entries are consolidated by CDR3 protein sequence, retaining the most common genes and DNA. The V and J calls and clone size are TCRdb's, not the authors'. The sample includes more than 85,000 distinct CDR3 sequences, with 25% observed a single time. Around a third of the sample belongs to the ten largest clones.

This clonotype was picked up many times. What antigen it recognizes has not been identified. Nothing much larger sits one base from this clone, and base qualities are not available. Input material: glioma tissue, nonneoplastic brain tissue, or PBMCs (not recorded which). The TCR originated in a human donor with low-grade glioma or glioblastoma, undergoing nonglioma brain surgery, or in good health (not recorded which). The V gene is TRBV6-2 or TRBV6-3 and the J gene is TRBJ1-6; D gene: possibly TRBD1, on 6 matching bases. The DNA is TGTGCCAGCAGTTACTCGAACCGGAGGGGGAGTAATTCACCCCTCCACTTT. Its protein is CASSYSNRRGSNSPLHF.